The 30 T cell receptor beta chains below were found in one sample sequenced in a study of blood T cell repertoires in COVID-19. Sequenced by immunoSEQ multiplex PCR; TCRdb stores in-frame clones only, minus some. This sample has 190,000 or so clones; roughly 82% occur once, and the top ten carry roughly 12%. The sequenced material came from PBMCs or T cells enriched from blood (not recorded which). Receptors originate from a man aged 35-49 years who had recovered from COVID-19.

V and J are TRBV5-1 and TRBJ2-5; 10 nucleotides match TRBD2. CDR3 length: 17 residues. CDR1 is SGHRS and CDR2 is YFSETQ in the germline V gene. The trim removed 0 bases at V and 5 bases at J, leaving 10 bases unmatched. The CDR3 region is CASSLGTSGLVLETQYF. The CDR3 bases are TGCGCCAGCAGCTTGGGGACTAGCGGTCTCGTATTGGAGACCCAGTACTTC.

The CDR3 is CASSPTLSGETQYF. The DNA for the CDR3 is TGTGCCAGTAGTCCGACCTTAAGCGGAGAGACCCAGTACTTC. This chain uses TRBV19 with TRBJ2-5, with TRBD2 as a possible D gene (5 bases). V gave up 5 bases and J gave up 4 bases, with 14 bases separating them. Germline CDR1 and CDR2: LNHDA and SQIVND (reference sequence). The CDR3 has 14 amino acids.

This clone appeared a few times. The V and J genes are TRBV5-1 and TRBJ1-4, with TRBD1 as a possible D gene (5 bases). Germline V CDR1 and CDR2: SGHRS, YFSETQ. Between the trimmed V and J ends, which lost 4 bases and 10 bases, there was a span of 17 bases. The CDR3 sequence is 14 residues long. DNA for the CDR3: TGCGCCAGCAGCCTCTCCCAGGGATCCGGAAAACTGTTTTTT. Protein product: CASSLSQGSGKLFF. The complete variable domain, with remaining parts taken from reference TRBV5-1 and TRBJ1-4, reads KAGVTQTPRYLIKTRGQQVTLSCSPISGHRSVSWYQQTPGQGLQFLFEYFSETQRNKGNFPGRFSGRQFSNSRSEMNVSTLELGDSALYLCASSLSQGSGKLFFGSGTQLSVL.

This chain uses TRBV7-2 with TRBJ2-7, with 10 bases identical to TRBD1. The CDR3 contains 17 residues. Losses at the gene ends were 2 bases for V and 2 bases for J; bases not matched to a gene: 9. CDR1 and CDR2 (germline): SGHTA, FQGNSA. The CDR3: CASSLLWGQGPTYEQYF. The CDR3 DNA follows: TGTGCCAGCAGCTTATTGTGGGGACAGGGGCCTACCTACGAGCAGTACTTC.

The V and J genes are TRBV5-1 and TRBJ2-1, with 11 bases lining up with TRBD2. From germline, CDR1 is SGHRS and CDR2 YFSETQ. V trimming: 4 bases; J trimming: 0 bases; junction bases outside the gene matches: 6. This CDR3 has 17 residues. For the CDR3, the DNA is TGCGCCAGCAGCCAATCTAGCGGGGGGAGCTCCTACAATGAGCAGTTCTTC. Encoded protein: CASSQSSGGSSYNEQFF.

The J gene is TRBJ2-2, the V gene TRBV7-2; TRBD1 might be the D (6 bases). Germline lookup yields CDR1 SGHTA and CDR2 FQGNSA. The CDR3 is 13 amino acids. The ends were cut back, 11 bases at V and 0 bases at J, with 10 bases in the middle. CDR3 nucleotides: TGTGCCGGAACAGGGCCGAACACCGGGGAGCTGTTTTTT. As protein: CAGTGPNTGELFF.

This clone appeared once. The rearrangement joins TRBV20-1 to TRBJ1-5, with D perhaps TRBD1 (5 bases). This CDR3 has 15 amino acids. Germline V lookup: CDR1 DFQATT, CDR2 SNEGSKA (reference sequence). V lost 3 bases, J lost 1 base, and 13 bases lay in between. CDR3 region: CSASAGPGSNQPQHF. In nucleotides, the CDR3 is TGCAGTGCTAGTGCAGGGCCTGGGAGCAATCAGCCCCAGCATTTT.

This chain connects TRBV9 to TRBJ2-4, with 13 bases that match TRBD2. J was trimmed by 6 bases and V by 4 bases; bases with no gene match: 10. Germline loops: CDR1 SGDLS, CDR2 YYNGEE. This CDR3 is built from 17 residues. CDR3 amino acids: CASSLGTSGMYANIQYF. In DNA, the CDR3 is TGTGCCAGCAGCTTAGGGACTAGCGGGATGTATGCAAACATTCAGTACTTC.

V usage is TRBV18 and J usage is TRBJ2-1, with TRBD2 identical over 7 bases. The CDR3 extends over 14 amino acids. CDR1 KGHSH and CDR2 LQKENI come from the germline V gene. After removal of 3 bases from V and 2 bases from J, the junction contained 1 base not matched to a gene. CDR3 residues: CASSPGTTYNEQFF. The CDR3 DNA reads TGTGCCAGCTCACCTGGGACTACCTACAATGAGCAGTTCTTC.

The chain is built from TRBV5-1 and TRBJ2-7; tentatively, D is TRBD2 (5 bases). Germline-derived CDR1 and CDR2 are SGHRS and YFSETQ. CDR3 size: 13 residues. Trimming removed 2 bases from V and 5 bases from J, with 11 bases in between. CDR3 region: CASSLGPGNEQYV. DNA of the CDR3: TGCGCCAGCAGCTTAGGCCCGGGAAACGAGCAGTACGTC.

The chain has TRBV6-5 and TRBJ2-5; unclear D gene. Germline V gives CDR1 MNHEY, CDR2 SVGAGI. The V end lost 7 bases, the J end lost 1 base, and 7 bases lay between the germline ends. This CDR3 is 12 amino acids long. The CDR3 coding sequence is TGTGCCAGCACGCAGATCCAAGAGACCCAGTACTTC. It translates to CASTQIQETQYF.

V and J are TRBV11-3 and TRBJ2-2; tentative D call: TRBD2 (6 bases). V lost 5 bases, J lost 0 bases, and 7 bases lay in between. Germline V CDR1 and CDR2: SGHNT, YENEEA. The CDR3 covers 14 residues. The DNA for the CDR3 is TGTGCCAGCAGCCGGGACTCGAACACCGGGGAGCTGTTTTTT. Protein sequence: CASSRDSNTGELFF.

This chain's CDR3 is CSASPGLAKETQYF. Written as DNA, the CDR3 is TGCAGTGCAAGTCCGGGACTCGCGAAAGAGACCCAGTACTTC. The chain combines TRBV20-1 with TRBJ2-5; D may be TRBD2 (6 bases). This CDR3 has 14 amino acids. CDR1 and CDR2 (germline): DFQATT, SNEGSKA (reference sequence). V was cut by 6 bases and J by 3 bases, with 17 bases left in between.

The CDR3 spells CASRLTGGPGELFF. The CDR3, as DNA: TGTGCCAGTAGGTTGACAGGGGGCCCCGGGGAGCTGTTTTTT. The chain uses TRBV19 and TRBJ2-2; 10 bases align to TRBD1. This CDR3 is 14 amino acids long. After removal of 6 bases from V and 6 bases from J, the junction contained 4 bases not matched to a gene. Germline V gives CDR1 LNHDA, CDR2 SQIVND (reference sequence).

J is TRBJ1-1 and V is TRBV9; 9 positions match TRBD1. V lost 4 bases to trimming and J lost 1 base; unmatched junction nucleotides: 5. Germline loops: CDR1 SGDLS, CDR2 YYNGEE. The CDR3 is made up of 15 amino acids. CDR3 in DNA: TGTGCCAGCAGCCTCCTGGGACAGGGGAACACTGAAGCTTTCTTT. The encoded protein is CASSLLGQGNTEAFF.

This clone appeared once. The chain is built from TRBV28 and TRBJ2-3, with D possibly matching TRBD1 (6 bases). The V end was cut by 8 bases, the J end by 4 bases, with 22 bases between. Germline values: CDR1 MDHEN, CDR2 SYDVKM. This CDR3 comprises 16 residues. CDR3 coding DNA: TGTGCCAGCCCTCCAGCTCTGTCTGGGGGCGCAGATACGCAGTATTTT. Residues: CASPPALSGGADTQYF.

The CDR3 sequence is CASSLLAGGQETQYF. The CDR3 DNA reads as TGTGCCAGCAGCTTACTAGCGGGAGGCCAAGAGACCCAGTACTTC. The genes are TRBV7-3 and TRBJ2-5; 11 nucleotides match TRBD2. Per germline, CDR1 SGHTA and CDR2 FQGTGA. Unmatched junction bases numbered 0, after V lost 2 bases and J lost 1 base. CDR3 length equals 15 residues. Full variable domain (remainder filled in from reference TRBV7-3 and TRBJ2-5): GAGVSQTPSNKVTEKGKYVELRCDPISGHTALYWYRQSLGQGPEFLIYFQGTGAADDSGLPNDRFFAVRPEGSVSTLKIQRTERGDSAVYLCASSLLAGGQETQYFGPGTRLLVL.

The rearrangement joins TRBV30 to TRBJ1-2, with D tentatively TRBD1 (5 bases). The CDR3 runs 13 residues. From germline, CDR1 is GTSNPN and CDR2 SVGIG (reference sequence). V lost 0 bases and J 4 bases, leaving 9 bases between the germline ends. As DNA, the CDR3 is TGTGCCTGGAGTGTCAGGACAACCTATGGCTACACCTTC. Amino acids: CAWSVRTTYGYTF.

This chain connects TRBV10-1 to TRBJ2-3; 8 bases align to TRBD2. This CDR3 comprises 12 residues. The germline V gene has CDR1 WNHNN and CDR2 SYGVQD (reference sequence). Germline trimming cut 5 bases from V and 14 bases from J; bases unmatched to any gene: 9. The CDR3 loop is CASSPSGSHLYF. In DNA, the CDR3 is TGCGCCAGCAGTCCGAGCGGGAGTCATCTGTATTTT.

This chain uses TRBV4-3 with TRBJ1-6; the D is unclear. The CDR3 runs to 14 residues. The V gene's germline CDR1 is LGHNA and CDR2 YSLEER. Trimming stripped 1 base from V and 6 bases from J, with 7 bases between. The CDR3 DNA follows: TGCGCCAGCAGCCAAGTCTACGGTAATTCACCCCTCCACTTT. Residues: CASSQVYGNSPLHF.

This clone was detected a few times. This CDR3 is CATSRGDSGRRTGELFF. The DNA of the CDR3 is TGTGCCACCAGCAGAGGAGATAGCGGGAGACGCACCGGGGAGCTGTTTTTT. The chain employs TRBV15 and TRBJ2-2, with TRBD2 identical over 9 bases. The CDR3 is made up of 17 amino acids. The V gene end was trimmed by 1 base and the J gene end by 4 bases; junction bases not matched to a gene: 7. The germline V gene encodes CDR1 LNHNV and CDR2 YYDKDF (reference sequence).

The gene calls are TRBV10-3 and TRBJ1-2; D perhaps matches TRBD1 (5 bases). CDR1 is ENHRY, CDR2 SYGVKD, per germline. The germline V and J ends were trimmed by 5 bases and 7 bases, with 17 bases remaining between them. The length of the CDR3 is 14 residues. The CDR3 region is CAISSPGPGGGYTF. CDR3 DNA sequence: TGTGCCATCAGTAGTCCAGGTCCCGGGGGTGGCTACACCTTC.

The chain uses TRBV6-6 and TRBJ1-2, with D hard to call. Trimming removed 7 bases at V and 6 bases at J, with 18 bases between. CDR3 length: 14 amino acids. Germline CDR1 reads MNHNY; CDR2 reads SVGAGI (reference sequence). Here the CDR3 DNA reads TGTGCCAGCACTAGGTCGGGCGGGGATAATGGCTACACCTTC. Translating it yields CASTRSGGDNGYTF.

This clone was seen just once. The chain joins TRBV4-3 to TRBJ1-2; possible D gene TRBD1, 5 bases. CDR1 is LGHNA and CDR2 is YSLEER in the germline V gene. Trimming took 0 bases from V and 2 from J, leaving 13 bases between them. The CDR3 is 16 amino acids. The CDR3 coding sequence is TGCGCCAGCAGCCAAGATGGGCAGGGACTAAACTATGGCTACACCTTC. Its protein is CASSQDGQGLNYGYTF.

This rearrangement joins TRBV5-4 to TRBJ2-7; 7 bases agree with TRBD2. Germline-derived CDR1 and CDR2 are SGHNT and YYREEE (reference sequence). V was pared by 4 bases and J by 0 bases, with 4 bases of the junction left unmatched. CDR3 length: 14 residues. The CDR3 region is CASSTGRTSYEQYF. CDR3 DNA sequence: TGTGCCAGCAGCACCGGGAGGACCTCCTACGAGCAGTACTTC.

This chain connects TRBV10-3 to TRBJ2-7, with 10 bases fitting TRBD2. With 4 bases clipped from V and 3 bases from J, the junction kept 6 bases outside the gene matches. This CDR3 is built from 15 residues. Germline V gives CDR1 ENHRY, CDR2 SYGVKD. The CDR3 loop is CAISATSGARYEQYV. CDR3 nucleotides: TGTGCCATCAGTGCTACTAGCGGGGCCCGCTACGAGCAGTACGTC.

CDR3 residues: CASSQQGAYTEAFF. In DNA form, the CDR3 reads TGCGCCAGCAGCCAACAGGGGGCCTACACTGAAGCTTTCTTT. The chain links TRBV4-1 to TRBJ1-1; TRBD1 matches 8 bases. The CDR3 contains 14 residues. Unmatched junction bases numbered 2, after V lost 2 bases and J lost 3 bases. Germline V lookup: CDR1 MGHRA, CDR2 YSYEKL.

The chain couples TRBV28 to TRBJ1-2; D is uncertain. The CDR3 covers 14 residues. Trimming removed 1 base from V and 4 bases from J, with 10 bases in between. Germline CDR1 MDHEN, CDR2 SYDVKM. CDR3 sequence (DNA): TGTGCCAGCAGTTTATTCGACGGACTCTATGGCTACACCTTC. This codes for CASSLFDGLYGYTF.

The chain combines TRBV6-6 with TRBJ2-7, with 7 bases lining up with TRBD2. Trimming cost V 6 bases and J 4 bases; bases outside gene matches: 6. Germline loops: CDR1 MNHNY, CDR2 SVGAGI (reference sequence). The CDR3 length is 13 residues. The CDR3 sequence: CASRKRDQYEQYV. Here the CDR3 DNA reads TGTGCCAGCAGAAAGCGGGATCAATACGAGCAGTACGTC.

V and J are TRBV30 and TRBJ1-3; unclear D gene. V lost 2 bases to trimming and J lost 0 bases, with 5 bases between them. This CDR3 has 13 amino acids. Per the germline V gene, CDR1 is GTSNPN and CDR2 is SVGIG (reference sequence). The CDR3 DNA reads as TGTGCCTGGAGTCTGAGCTCTGGAAACACCATATATTTT. Its translation: CAWSLSSGNTIYF.